A single sample gave rise to the 2 T cell receptor beta chains below, sequenced in a study of blood T cell repertoires in COVID-19. Libraries were prepared by immunoSEQ multiplex PCR; TCRdb keeps only in-frame clonotypes and omits some of them. The data hold 170,000 or so clones, with about 86% observed a single time. Source material: peripheral blood. These receptors all stem from a woman in her 70s with COVID-19, enrolled during active disease.

This CDR3 is CASSYSPKLAGRGAYEQYF. The CDR3 DNA sequence: TGTGCCAGCAGTTACTCTCCGAAGCTAGCGGGAAGAGGGGCCTACGAGCAGTACTTC. The chain is built from TRBV6-2 or TRBV6-3 and TRBJ2-7; 9 nucleotides match TRBD2. V shed 0 bases, J shed 2 bases, and the junction held 14 bases outside the gene matches. CDR3 length: 19 residues. Germline assignment: CDR1 MNHEY and CDR2 SVGEGT.

This chain connects TRBV7-9 to TRBJ1-1; 8 bases match TRBD1. CDR3 length equals 14 residues. Germline trimming cut 1 base from V and 11 bases from J; bases unmatched to any gene: 9. The V gene's germline CDR1 is SEHNR and CDR2 FQNEAQ (reference sequence). CDR3 protein: CASSLVGTGRSAFF. The CDR3 DNA follows: TGTGCCAGCAGCTTAGTAGGGACAGGACGTTCTGCTTTCTTT. Drawing the rest from reference TRBV7-9 and TRBJ1-1, the complete variable domain is DTGVSQNPRHKITKRGQNVTFRCDPISEHNRLYWYRQTLGQGPEFLTYFQNEAQLEKSRLLSDRFSAERPKGSFSTLEIQRTEQGDSAMYLCASSLVGTGRSAFFGQGTRLTVV.